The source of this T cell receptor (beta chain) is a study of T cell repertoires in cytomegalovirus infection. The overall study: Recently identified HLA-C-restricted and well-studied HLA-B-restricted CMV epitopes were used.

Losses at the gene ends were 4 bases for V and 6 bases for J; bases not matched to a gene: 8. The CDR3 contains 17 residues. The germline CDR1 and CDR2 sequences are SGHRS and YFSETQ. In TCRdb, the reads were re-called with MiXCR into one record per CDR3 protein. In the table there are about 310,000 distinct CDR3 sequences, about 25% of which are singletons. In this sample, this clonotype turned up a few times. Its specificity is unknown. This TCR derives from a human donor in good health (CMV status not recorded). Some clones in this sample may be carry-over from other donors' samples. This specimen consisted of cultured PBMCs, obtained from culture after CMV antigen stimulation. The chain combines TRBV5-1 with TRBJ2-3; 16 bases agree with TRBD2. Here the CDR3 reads CASSPPGLAGGSDTQYF. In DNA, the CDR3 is TGCGCCAGCAGCCCACCGGGACTAGCGGGAGGGTCGGATACGCAGTATTTT. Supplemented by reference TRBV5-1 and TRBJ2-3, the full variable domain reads KAGVTQTPRYLIKTRGQQVTLSCSPISGHRSVSWYQQTPGQGLQFLFEYFSETQRNKGNFPGRFSGRQFSNSRSEMNVSTLELGDSALYLCASSPPGLAGGSDTQYFGPGTRLTVL.